This note documents a single T cell receptor beta chain sequence. In its sample, this clonotype was seen many times. There is no known antigen for this receptor. No base qualities exist here, and no much larger clone lies one base off it. TCR beta CDR3 regions were amplified from RNA transcripts. A first-round RT-PCR of the TCR CDR3 used the HTBI primer set with the Qiagen OneStep RT-PCR kit. Libraries were constructed in a second round of multiplex PCR, after which size selection and purification were carried out. Sequencing of the libraries was done on an Illumina HiSeq2000 using paired-end 100 bp reads. As for how the authors treated the data: SOAPnuke was used to process the raw data, removing reads that contained adapters or uncalled bases, had a mean Phred below 15, or lacked an exact match to the constant primer or identifier. COPE v1.2.5 was used to merge high-quality paired reads, and clonotypes were defined as unique nucleotide sequences. MiTCR v1.1 was used to align the clonotypes against IMGT TRBV, TRBD and TRBJ reference segments. The analysis was restricted to V-J combinations with a frequency above 0.0001, which together covered 99% to 99.2% of the repertoires. A TCS score was defined as the ratio of F50 (clonal expansion) to E x V (chaos), with BLOSUM62-based TCRdist applied between CDR3 peptides within each V-J. Welch's t-statistics and random forest reduced fewer than 600 V-J features to around 14, which were used in a naive Bayes classifier (R e1071). TCRdb's own reprocessing of the public reads used fastp at Q25 and MiXCR and kept productive beta chains. One record per CDR3 amino acid sequence lists the most common genes and DNA. TCRdb's processing, not the authors', yielded these V and J calls. The sample table lists about 380,000 distinct CDR3 sequences, about 13% of them with a count of one. The top ten hold 20% to 25% of the sample.

A distance of 16 bases separates the germline ends of V and J, which lose 1 base and 7 bases respectively. Including the terminal cysteine and phenylalanine, the CDR3 comprises 15 residues. Only the CDR3 portion is preserved as DNA: 45 bases, with reading frame beginning at the first base. This sample was included in a study of T cells in Graves' hyperthyroidism and ophthalmopathy (dated by TCRdb to between 2018 and 2020). Broadly, across the study: Peripheral blood was collected at initial diagnosis, before any treatment. To identify distinguishing TCR V-J signatures, a discovery cohort of about 100 patients was used, comprising 43 with Graves' ophthalmopathy and 55 to 65 with stable Graves' hyperthyroidism. The 75 to 100 discovery patients were divided at random into training and test sets in a 7:3 ratio. Once sampling was done, hyperthyroidism patients were given methimazole at a starting dose of 30 mg daily, whereas ophthalmopathy patients were given high-dose intravenous methylprednisolone. The paper describes TCR Vbeta CDR3 sequencing of about 140 peripheral blood samples, made up of 43 ophthalmopathy patients, 70 to 75 hyperthyroidism patients and 17 progressor patients. Thyroid tissue and blood T-cell repertoires from several Graves' hyperthyroidism patients were also compared in the study. An independent validation cohort of around 19 hyperthyroidism patients and 17 patients who later progressed to ophthalmopathy tested prospective prediction of ophthalmopathy.

Hyperthyroidism patients were newly diagnosed, had a disease duration of under 2 months, and were aged 18 to 65 years. Any patient with an uncontrolled infection, another autoimmune disease, pregnancy or lactation was excluded. Clinical symptoms, serum thyroxine and TRAb, thyroid ultrasound, and orbital computed tomography formed the basis for the diagnoses. Blood from progressor patients was collected at the time of first diagnosis with hyperthyroidism, before any ophthalmopathy symptoms had appeared. PBMCs were separated from 10 ml of fresh peripheral blood using Ficoll-Paque density gradient centrifugation. Patients classed as progressors first received a Graves' hyperthyroidism diagnosis and then went on to develop ophthalmopathy during follow-up. Total RNA was extracted using Trizol reagent, and RNA quality was assessed on an Agilent 2100 Bioanalyzer. What the authors observed across the whole study: In validation, the model predicted progression to ophthalmopathy a median of around 6.5 months before onset, with about 70% sensitivity and nearly 75% specificity. No statistical method was used to fix the sample size in advance, and group allocation was not hidden from the investigators. In cross-validation, a model built on a 13 V-J signature told ophthalmopathy apart from stable hyperthyroidism with 87.88% sensitivity and 81% to 82% specificity, and in testing the same model reached 80%/75%. Most expanded thyroid clonotypes (frequency above 0.001) were also detected in blood, suggesting blood repertoires may reflect thyroid immune responses.

This TCR was recovered from a man under 40 with Graves' hyperthyroidism that later progressed to Graves' ophthalmopathy. The V gene is TRBV12-3 or TRBV12-4 and the J gene is TRBJ2-5; TRBD1 is perhaps the D gene, given 6 matching bases. Sequencing was carried out using blood. The CDR3 amino acid sequence is: CASSLGTGPKATQYF. The sequenced DNA is TGTGCCAGCAGTTTAGGTACAGGGCCCAAAGCGACCCAGTACTTC.